This is a list of T cell receptor beta chains from one sample in a study of beta chain features in type 1 diabetes. Repertoires were generated with immunoSEQ multiplex PCR, while TCRdb's copy carries only in-frame clones and drops some. The sample holds 620,000 or so clones, around 16% seen once. Sequenced: naive CD4+ T cells from blood. The receptor set was obtained from a man aged 18 to 30 in good health. CDR3s include the opening cysteine and the closing phenylalanine or tryptophan. D genes are given only for firm matches. Expanded clones are given a class, and other clones once, few, many or no size at all.

J gene | D gene | clone size | V gene | CDR3 DNA | CDR3 protein
TRBJ1-2 | NA | NA | TRBV7-2 | TGTGCCAGCAGCTTTTCTTACAGCGGGAATGGCTACACCTTC | CASSFSYSGNGYTF
TRBJ1-1 | NA | NA | TRBV7-2 | TGTGCCAGCAGCCTCGGGGGGCTTAACACTGAAGCTTTCTTT | CASSLGGLNTEAFF
TRBJ2-1 | TRBD2 | few | TRBV2 | TGTGCCAGCAGTAGGGCCGGACTAGCGGGAGGTGAGCAGTTCTTC | CASSRAGLAGGEQFF
TRBJ2-6 | NA | few | TRBV5-1 | TGCGCCAGCAGCATCGCGTGGGCCGGGGCCAACGTCCTGACTTTC | CASSIAWAGANVLTF
TRBJ1-4 | NA | NA | TRBV4-2 | TGTGCCAGCAGCCTTAACCCGGGCCAAAGTGAAAAACTGTTTTTT | CASSLNPGQSEKLFF
TRBJ1-4 | NA | NA | TRBV30 | TGTGCCTGGAGTAAGCCCAATATGGAAAAACTGTTTTTT | CAWSKPNMEKLFF
TRBJ2-7 | NA | NA | TRBV2 | TGTGCCAGCACGGGACAAAATTACGAGCAGTACTTC | CASTGQNYEQYF
TRBJ2-7 | TRBD1 | NA | TRBV2 | TGTGCCAGCAGTAGGACAGGTTACGAGCAGTACTTC | CASSRTGYEQYF
TRBJ1-6 | NA | few | TRBV2 | TGTGCCAGCAGTGAAAGTGGGGCCGGGGGGGATTCACCCCTCCACTTT | CASSESGAGGDSPLHF
TRBJ1-4 | NA | NA | TRBV2 | TGTGCCAGCAGTTACAGGGACACTAATGAAAAACTGTTTTTT | CASSYRDTNEKLFF
TRBJ2-7 | TRBD1 | NA | TRBV18 | TGTGCCAGCTCACTTGACAGGGGTTACTACGAGCAGTACTTC | CASSLDRGYYEQYF
TRBJ2-7 | TRBD2 | few | TRBV5-1 | TGCGCCAGCCGATCGGGAGGCGAGCAGTACTTC | CASRSGGEQYF
TRBJ2-2 | TRBD1 | few | TRBV9 | TGTGCCAGCAGCAAGGACAGGGCGGGTACCGGGGAGCTGTTTTTT | CASSKDRAGTGELFF
TRBJ1-1 | NA | few | TRBV4-1 | TGCGCCAGCAGCCAGAGGTTCGGGCTGAACACTGAAGCTTTCTTT | CASSQRFGLNTEAFF
TRBJ1-2 | TRBD1 | NA | TRBV9 | TGTGCCAGCAGCGGCAGGGGGCTTGGCTACACCTTC | CASSGRGLGYTF
TRBJ1-5 | TRBD1 | few | TRBV7-2 | TGTGCCAGCAGCTTAGGACAGGGGGCATATCAGCCCCAGCATTTT | CASSLGQGAYQPQHF
TRBJ1-2 | NA | few | TRBV29-1 | TGCAGCGTTGAAGATGGGGCGAGGGGATATGGCTACACCTTC | CSVEDGARGYGYTF